This T cell receptor beta chain was observed in a study of shared clonotypes between healthy human individuals. Study-wide results and limits: Clonotype sharing among donors was expected to depend on sequencing depth.

There are 14 residues in the CDR3. Germline CDR1 reads MNHNY; CDR2 reads SVGAGI (reference sequence). Trimming left V 8 bases short and J 8 bases short, with 18 bases between. About this clone: Its specificity is unknown.

Original methodology: In the immunoSEQ data, sequences were junction-only and lacked quality scores, so filtering differed. This table comes from immunoSEQ multiplex PCR, and its TCRdb copy is limited to in-frame clones, with some not included. V and J calls and clone size are given by that table; D and trimming were obtained from the DNA. Among about 560,000 clones listed, about 80% were seen once. Each of the donors was a healthy adult who was HIV-negative and had not had a recent acute infection or vaccination. This sequence joins TRBV6-6 and TRBJ1-4; the D is unclear. The sequenced sample was PBMCs. The source is a woman aged 40 to 49 in good health. Some clones in this sample may be carry-over from other donors' samples. The CDR3 region is CASAQTGPWEKLFF. In nucleotides, the CDR3 is TGTGCCAGCGCACAAACGGGCCCCTGGGAAAAACTGTTTTTT.